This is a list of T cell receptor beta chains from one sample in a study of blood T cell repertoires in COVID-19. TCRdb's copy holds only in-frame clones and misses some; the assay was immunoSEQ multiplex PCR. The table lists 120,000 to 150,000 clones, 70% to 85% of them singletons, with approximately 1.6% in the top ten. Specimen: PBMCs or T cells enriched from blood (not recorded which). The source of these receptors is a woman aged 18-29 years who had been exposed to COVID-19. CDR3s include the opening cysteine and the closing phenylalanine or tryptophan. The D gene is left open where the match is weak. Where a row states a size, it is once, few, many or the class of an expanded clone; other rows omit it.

CASSPTPLNTEAFF	TGTGCCAGCAGCCCGACACCGCTGAACACTGAAGCTTTCTTT	TRBV7-6	TRBJ1-1	NA	NA
CASSPAYNSPLHF	TGTGCCAGCAGCCCCGCCTATAATTCACCCCTCCACTTT	TRBV12-3/TRBV12-4	TRBJ1-6	NA	NA
CASSGGGTTSYEQYF	TGTGCCAGCAGCGGGGGCGGCACCACCTCCTACGAGCAGTACTTC	TRBV9	TRBJ2-7	NA	once
CASSHPGTSDIQYF	TGTGCCAGCAGCCATCCCGGGACATCGGACATTCAGTACTTC	TRBV4-2	TRBJ2-4	NA	NA
CASSSQGAKNIQYF	TGTGCCAGTAGTTCACAGGGGGCCAAAAACATTCAGTACTTC	TRBV19	TRBJ2-4	TRBD1	NA
CASSYSGQALADTQYF	TGTGCCAGCAGTTACTCGGGACAGGCTCTCGCAGATACGCAGTATTTT	TRBV6-5	TRBJ2-3	TRBD1	NA
CAWSVGGGEAFF	TGTGCCTGGAGTGTAGGGGGCGGTGAAGCTTTCTTT	TRBV30	TRBJ1-1	TRBD1	NA
CASRSRDSGNTIYF	TGTGCCAGCAGATCCCGGGACAGCGGAAACACCATATATTTT	TRBV6-5	TRBJ1-3	TRBD1	NA
CASSQADYGYTF	TGCGCCAGCAGCCAAGCTGACTATGGCTACACCTTC	TRBV4-3	TRBJ1-2	NA	NA
CASSVSSYNSPLHF	TGTGCCAGCAGTGTCAGCTCCTATAATTCACCCCTCCACTTT	TRBV11-2	TRBJ1-6	NA	few
CASSQDGTGNEKLFF	TGTGCCAGCAGCCAAGATGGGACAGGGAATGAAAAACTGTTTTTT	TRBV4-2	TRBJ1-4	TRBD1	NA
CASSQATSGRTDTQYF	TGCGCCAGCAGCCAGGCCACTAGCGGGAGAACAGATACGCAGTATTTT	TRBV4-1	TRBJ2-3	TRBD2	NA
CASSQESSGIYNEQFF	TGCGCCAGCAGCCAAGAGTCTAGCGGGATTTACAATGAGCAGTTCTTC	TRBV4-3	TRBJ2-1	TRBD2	NA
CASSDTLSTIYF	TGTGCCAGCAGCGATACGTTGAGCACCATATATTTT	TRBV2	TRBJ1-3	NA	NA
CASSIFFGPNTEAFF	TGTGCCAGTAGTATTTTTTTTGGGCCTAACACTGAAGCTTTCTTT	TRBV19	TRBJ1-1	NA	NA
CASSPGQWRGLQETQYF	TGTGCCAGCAGCCCCGGGCAATGGAGGGGGCTCCAAGAGACCCAGTACTTC	TRBV5-4	TRBJ2-5	NA	NA
CASSVLPDMNTEAFF	TGTGCCAGCAGCGTCCTCCCGGACATGAACACTGAAGCTTTCTTT	TRBV9	TRBJ1-1	NA	NA
CASSQDLGQGLSTDTQYF	TGCGCCAGCAGCCAAGATCTTGGACAGGGATTGAGCACAGATACGCAGTATTTT	TRBV4-1	TRBJ2-3	TRBD1	NA
CASSPQREDTQYF	TGTGCCAGCTCACCACAGCGAGAGGATACGCAGTATTTT	TRBV18	TRBJ2-3	NA	few
CASSNRDRKIEQFF	TGTGCCAGCAGCAACCGGGACAGGAAAATTGAGCAGTTCTTC	TRBV11-1	TRBJ2-1	TRBD1	NA
CASSLSGDTEAFF	TGTGCCAGCAGCTTAAGCGGGGACACTGAAGCTTTCTTT	TRBV7-3	TRBJ1-1	NA	NA
CASSAGTGTHQPQHF	TGTGCCAGCAGCGCAGGGACAGGCACCCATCAGCCCCAGCATTTT	TRBV7-9	TRBJ1-5	TRBD1	NA
CASGQGARVIQYF	TGCGCCAGCGGACAGGGGGCGCGGGTCATTCAGTACTTC	TRBV10-2	TRBJ2-4	TRBD1	NA
CASSLLTPASSRNTIYF	TGTGCCAGCAGTTTACTGACTCCAGCCTCGAGTAGAAACACCATATATTTT	TRBV28	TRBJ1-3	NA	NA
CASSQDTSQIQETQYF	TGTGCCAGCAGCCAAGACACATCTCAGATCCAAGAGACCCAGTACTTC	TRBV3-1/TRBV3-2	TRBJ2-5	NA	NA
CASAVDTRNTEAFF	TGCGCCAGCGCGGTTGATACGAGGAACACTGAAGCTTTCTTT	TRBV23-1	TRBJ1-1	NA	NA
CASSETDRGYGYTF	TGTGCCAGCAGTGAAACCGACAGGGGCTATGGCTACACCTTC	TRBV6-1	TRBJ1-2	TRBD1	NA
CASSLGRNTEAFF	TGTGCCAGCAGTTTAGGCAGGAACACTGAAGCTTTCTTT	TRBV12-3/TRBV12-4	TRBJ1-1	NA	few